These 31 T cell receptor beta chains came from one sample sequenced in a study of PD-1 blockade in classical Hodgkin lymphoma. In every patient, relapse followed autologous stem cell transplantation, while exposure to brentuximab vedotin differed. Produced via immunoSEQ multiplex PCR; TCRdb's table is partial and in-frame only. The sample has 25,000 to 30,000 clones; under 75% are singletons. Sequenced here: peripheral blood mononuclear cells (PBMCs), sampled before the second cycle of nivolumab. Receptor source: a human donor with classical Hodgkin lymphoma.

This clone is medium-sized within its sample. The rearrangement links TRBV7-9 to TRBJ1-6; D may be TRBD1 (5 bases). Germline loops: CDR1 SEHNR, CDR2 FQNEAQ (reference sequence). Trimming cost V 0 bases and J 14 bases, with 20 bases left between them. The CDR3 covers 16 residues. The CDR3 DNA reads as TGTGCCAGCAGCTTAGCGTCAGGGCGGACCGGTGAGACCCTCCACTTT. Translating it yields CASSLASGRTGETLHF.

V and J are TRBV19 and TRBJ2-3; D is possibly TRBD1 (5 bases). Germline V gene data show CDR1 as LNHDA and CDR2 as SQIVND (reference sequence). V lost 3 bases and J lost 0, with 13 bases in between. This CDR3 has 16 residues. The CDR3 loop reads CASSILQEASTDTQYF. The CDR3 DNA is TGTGCCAGTAGTATCCTACAGGAAGCTAGCACAGATACGCAGTATTTT.

CDR3 DNA: TGTGCCAGCAAGTTAGGAGGGAACACTGAAGCTTTCTTT. It codes for CASKLGGNTEAFF. The chain links TRBV28 to TRBJ1-1; D gene uncertain. V dropped 7 bases and J dropped 1 base, with 10 bases sitting between them. CDR3 size: 13 residues. The V gene's germline CDR1 is MDHEN and CDR2 SYDVKM.

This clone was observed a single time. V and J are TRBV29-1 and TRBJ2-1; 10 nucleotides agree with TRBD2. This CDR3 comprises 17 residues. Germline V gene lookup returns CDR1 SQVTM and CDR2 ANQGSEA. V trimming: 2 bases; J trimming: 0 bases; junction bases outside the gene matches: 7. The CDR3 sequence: CSVESLAGDSSYNEQFF. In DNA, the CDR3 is TGCAGCGTTGAAAGTCTAGCGGGGGATAGCTCCTACAATGAGCAGTTCTTC.

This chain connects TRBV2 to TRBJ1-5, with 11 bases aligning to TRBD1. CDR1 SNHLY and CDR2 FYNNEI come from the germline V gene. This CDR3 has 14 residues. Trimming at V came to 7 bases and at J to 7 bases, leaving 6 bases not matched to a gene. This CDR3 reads CASILDRGQQPQHF. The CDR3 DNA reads TGTGCCAGCATCTTGGACAGGGGGCAGCAGCCCCAGCATTTT.

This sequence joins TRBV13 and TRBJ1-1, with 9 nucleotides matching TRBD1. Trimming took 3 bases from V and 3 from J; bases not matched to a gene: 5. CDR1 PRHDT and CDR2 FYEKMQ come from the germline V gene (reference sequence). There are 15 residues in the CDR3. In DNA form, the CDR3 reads TGTGCCAGCAGCTTCTACAGGGGGCGGTACACTGAAGCTTTCTTT. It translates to CASSFYRGRYTEAFF. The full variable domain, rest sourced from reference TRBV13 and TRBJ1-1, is AAGVIQSPRHLIKEKRETATLKCYPIPRHDTVYWYQQGPGQDPQFLISFYEKMQSDKGSIPDRFSAQQFSDYHSELNMSSLELGDSALYFCASSFYRGRYTEAFFGQGTRLTVV.

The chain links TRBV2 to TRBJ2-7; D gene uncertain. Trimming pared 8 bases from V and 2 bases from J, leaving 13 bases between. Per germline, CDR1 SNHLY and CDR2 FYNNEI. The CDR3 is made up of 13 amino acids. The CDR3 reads CASEKDVTYEQYV. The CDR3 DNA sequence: TGTGCCAGCGAGAAGGACGTTACCTACGAGCAGTACGTC.

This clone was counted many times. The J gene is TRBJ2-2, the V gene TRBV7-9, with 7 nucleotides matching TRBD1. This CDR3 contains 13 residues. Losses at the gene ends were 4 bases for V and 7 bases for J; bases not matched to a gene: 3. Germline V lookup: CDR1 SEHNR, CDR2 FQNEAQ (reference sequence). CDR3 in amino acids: CASSYGQDGELFF. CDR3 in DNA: TGTGCCAGCAGCTATGGACAGGACGGGGAGCTGTTTTTT.

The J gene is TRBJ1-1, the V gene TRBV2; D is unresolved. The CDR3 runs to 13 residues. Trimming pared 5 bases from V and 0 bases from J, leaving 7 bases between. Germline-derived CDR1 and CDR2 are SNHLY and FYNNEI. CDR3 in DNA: TGTGCCAGCAGTAAGACTATGAACACTGAAGCTTTCTTT. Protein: CASSKTMNTEAFF.

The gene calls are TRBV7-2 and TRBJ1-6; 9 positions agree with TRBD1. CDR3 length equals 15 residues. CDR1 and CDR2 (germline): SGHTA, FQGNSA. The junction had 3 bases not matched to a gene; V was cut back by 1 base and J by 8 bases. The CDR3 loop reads CASSLGGTGYSPLHF. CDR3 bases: TGTGCCAGCAGCTTAGGAGGGACAGGGTATTCACCCCTCCACTTT.

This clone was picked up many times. Here the CDR3 reads CASSFPPSPLHF. The DNA of the CDR3 is TGTGCCAGCAGCTTTCCCCCTTCACCCCTCCACTTT. The chain recombines TRBV7-2 with TRBJ1-6; D is uncertain. The CDR3 has 12 amino acids. Germline CDR1 and CDR2: SGHTA and FQGNSA. Trimming pared 3 bases from V and 9 bases from J, leaving 6 bases between.

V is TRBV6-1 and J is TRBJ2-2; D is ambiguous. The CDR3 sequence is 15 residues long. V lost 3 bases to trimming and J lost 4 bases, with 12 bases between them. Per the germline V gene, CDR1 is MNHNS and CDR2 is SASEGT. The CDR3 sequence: CASSDSRKGTGELFF. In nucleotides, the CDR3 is TGTGCCAGCAGTGACTCCCGTAAGGGCACCGGGGAGCTGTTTTTT.

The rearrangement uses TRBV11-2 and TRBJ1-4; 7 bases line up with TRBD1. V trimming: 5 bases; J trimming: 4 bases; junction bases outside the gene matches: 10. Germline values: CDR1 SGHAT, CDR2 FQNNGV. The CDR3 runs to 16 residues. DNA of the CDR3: TGTGCCAGCAGCGCCCTTTGGGACAGCATTAATGAAAAACTGTTTTTT. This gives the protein CASSALWDSINEKLFF.

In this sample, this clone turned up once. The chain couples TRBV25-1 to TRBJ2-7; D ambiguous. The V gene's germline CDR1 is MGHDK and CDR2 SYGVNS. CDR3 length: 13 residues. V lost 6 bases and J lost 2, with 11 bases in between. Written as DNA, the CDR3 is TGTGCCAGCAGCTTACATGGAACCTACGAGCAGTACGTC. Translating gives CASSLHGTYEQYV.

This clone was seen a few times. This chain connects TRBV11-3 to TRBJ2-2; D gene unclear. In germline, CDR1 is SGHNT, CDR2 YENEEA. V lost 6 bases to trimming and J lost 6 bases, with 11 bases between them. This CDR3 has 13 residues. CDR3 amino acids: CASSSSTPGELFF. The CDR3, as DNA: TGTGCCAGCAGTTCCAGCACGCCCGGGGAGCTGTTTTTT. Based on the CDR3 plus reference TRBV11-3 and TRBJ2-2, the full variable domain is EAGVVQSPRYKIIEKKQPVAFWCNPISGHNTLYWYLQNLGQGPELLIRYENEEAVDDSQLPKDRFSAERLKGVDSTLKIQPAELGDSAVYLCASSSSTPGELFFGEGSRLTVL.

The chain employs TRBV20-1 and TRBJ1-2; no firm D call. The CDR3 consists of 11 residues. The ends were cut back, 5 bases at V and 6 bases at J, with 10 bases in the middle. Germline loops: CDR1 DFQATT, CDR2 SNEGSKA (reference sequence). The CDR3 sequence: CSAYDIDGYTF. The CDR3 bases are TGCAGTGCTTACGACATCGATGGCTACACCTTC.

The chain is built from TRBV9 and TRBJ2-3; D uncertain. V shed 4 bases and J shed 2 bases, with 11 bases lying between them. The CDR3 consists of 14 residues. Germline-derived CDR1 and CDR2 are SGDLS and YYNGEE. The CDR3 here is CASSTRYSTDTQYF. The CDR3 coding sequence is TGTGCCAGCAGCACCCGATACTCCACAGATACGCAGTATTTT. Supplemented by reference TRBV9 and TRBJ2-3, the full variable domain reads DSGVTQTPKHLITATGQRVTLRCSPRSGDLSVYWYQQSLDQGLQFLIQYYNGEERAKGNILERFSAQQFPDLHSELNLSSLELGDSALYFCASSTRYSTDTQYFGPGTRLTVL.

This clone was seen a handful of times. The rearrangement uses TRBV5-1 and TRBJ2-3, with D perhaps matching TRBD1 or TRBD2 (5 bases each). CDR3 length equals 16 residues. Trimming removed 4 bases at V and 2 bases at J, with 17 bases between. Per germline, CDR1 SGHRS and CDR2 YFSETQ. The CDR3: CASSSRGTSNTDTQYF. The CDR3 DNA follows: TGCGCCAGCAGCAGCCGTGGGACCAGCAACACAGATACGCAGTATTTT.

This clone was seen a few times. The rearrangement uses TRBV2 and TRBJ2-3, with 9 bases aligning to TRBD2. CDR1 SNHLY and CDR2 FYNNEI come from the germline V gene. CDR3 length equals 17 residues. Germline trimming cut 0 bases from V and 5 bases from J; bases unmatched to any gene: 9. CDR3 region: CASSEAWAGGRLDTQYF. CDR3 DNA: TGTGCCAGCAGTGAAGCGTGGGCGGGGGGGCGACTAGATACGCAGTATTTT.

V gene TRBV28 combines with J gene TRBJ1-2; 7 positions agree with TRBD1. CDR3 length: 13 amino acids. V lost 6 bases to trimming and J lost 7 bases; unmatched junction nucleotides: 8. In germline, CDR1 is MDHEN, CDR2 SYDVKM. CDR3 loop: CASRTDRVGGYTF. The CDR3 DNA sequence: TGTGCCAGCAGAACCGACAGGGTCGGTGGCTACACCTTC.

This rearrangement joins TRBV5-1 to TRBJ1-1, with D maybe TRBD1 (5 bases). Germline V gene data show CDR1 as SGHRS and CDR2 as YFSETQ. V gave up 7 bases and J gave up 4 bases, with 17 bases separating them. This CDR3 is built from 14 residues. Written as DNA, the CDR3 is TGCGCCAGCGGAGGGGTCCCTGAGGGCACTGAAGCTTTCTTT. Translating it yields CASGGVPEGTEAFF.

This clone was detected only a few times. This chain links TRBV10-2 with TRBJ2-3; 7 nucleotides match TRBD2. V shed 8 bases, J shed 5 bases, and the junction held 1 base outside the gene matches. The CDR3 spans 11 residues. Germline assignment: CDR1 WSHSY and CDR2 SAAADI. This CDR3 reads CASGGGDTQYF. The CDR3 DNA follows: TGCGCCAGCGGGGGGGGAGATACGCAGTATTTT.

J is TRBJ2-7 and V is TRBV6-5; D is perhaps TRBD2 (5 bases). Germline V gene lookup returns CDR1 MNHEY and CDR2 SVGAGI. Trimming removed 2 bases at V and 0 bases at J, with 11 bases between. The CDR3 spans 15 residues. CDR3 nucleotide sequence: TGTGCCAGCAGTTACGATCCTACTAGCTCCTACGAGCAGTACTTC. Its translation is CASSYDPTSSYEQYF.

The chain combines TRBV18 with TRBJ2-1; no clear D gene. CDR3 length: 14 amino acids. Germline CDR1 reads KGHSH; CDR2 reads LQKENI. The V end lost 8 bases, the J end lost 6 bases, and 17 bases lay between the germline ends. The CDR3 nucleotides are TGTGCCAGCGCTCCCCCAACTGGGGTCAATGAGCAGTTCTTC. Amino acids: CASAPPTGVNEQFF.

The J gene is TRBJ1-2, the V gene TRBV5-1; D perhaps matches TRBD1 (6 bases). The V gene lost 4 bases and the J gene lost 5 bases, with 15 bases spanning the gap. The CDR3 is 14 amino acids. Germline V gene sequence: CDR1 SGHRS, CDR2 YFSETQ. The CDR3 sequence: CASSPEGGPYGYTF. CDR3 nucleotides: TGCGCCAGCAGCCCGGAGGGGGGACCGTATGGCTACACCTTC.

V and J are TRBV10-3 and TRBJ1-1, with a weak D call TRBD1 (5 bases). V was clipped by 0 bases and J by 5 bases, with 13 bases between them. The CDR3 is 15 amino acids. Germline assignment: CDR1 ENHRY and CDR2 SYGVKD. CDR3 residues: CAISESWGDGTEAFF. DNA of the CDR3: TGTGCCATCAGTGAGTCGTGGGGCGACGGGACTGAAGCTTTCTTT.

In nucleotides, the CDR3 is TGTGCCAGTAGTATAGATCGGGACAGTGATTCACCCCTCCACTTT. Amino acids: CASSIDRDSDSPLHF. This rearrangement joins TRBV19 to TRBJ1-6, with 7 bases lining up with TRBD1. Germline-derived CDR1 and CDR2 are LNHDA and SQIVND (reference sequence). V lost 0 bases to trimming and J lost 8 bases; unmatched junction nucleotides: 4. The CDR3 runs 15 residues.

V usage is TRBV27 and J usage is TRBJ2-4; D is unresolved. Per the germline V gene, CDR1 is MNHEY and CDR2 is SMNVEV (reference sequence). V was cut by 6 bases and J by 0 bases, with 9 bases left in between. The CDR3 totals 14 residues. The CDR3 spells CASRGLGAKNIQYF. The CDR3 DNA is TGTGCCAGCAGGGGTCTGGGAGCCAAAAACATTCAGTACTTC.

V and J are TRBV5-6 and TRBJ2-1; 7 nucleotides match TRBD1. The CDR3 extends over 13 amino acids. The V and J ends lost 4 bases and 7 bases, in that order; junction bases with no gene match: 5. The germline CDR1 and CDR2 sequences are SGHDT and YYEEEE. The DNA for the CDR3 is TGTGCCAGCAGCCGGACAGGTCATAATGAGCAGTTCTTC. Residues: CASSRTGHNEQFF.

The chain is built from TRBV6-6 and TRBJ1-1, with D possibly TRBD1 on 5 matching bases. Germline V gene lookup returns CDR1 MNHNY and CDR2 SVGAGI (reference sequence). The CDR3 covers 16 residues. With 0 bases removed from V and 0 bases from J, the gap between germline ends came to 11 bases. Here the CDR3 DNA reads TGTGCCAGCAGTTACTCGTACAGGTCCCTGAACACTGAAGCTTTCTTT. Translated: CASSYSYRSLNTEAFF.

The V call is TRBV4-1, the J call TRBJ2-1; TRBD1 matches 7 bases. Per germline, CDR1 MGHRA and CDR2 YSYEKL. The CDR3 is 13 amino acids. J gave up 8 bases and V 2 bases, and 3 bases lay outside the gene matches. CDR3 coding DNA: TGCGCCAGCAGCCAACCTCAGGGGGATGAGCAGTTCTTC. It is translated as CASSQPQGDEQFF.